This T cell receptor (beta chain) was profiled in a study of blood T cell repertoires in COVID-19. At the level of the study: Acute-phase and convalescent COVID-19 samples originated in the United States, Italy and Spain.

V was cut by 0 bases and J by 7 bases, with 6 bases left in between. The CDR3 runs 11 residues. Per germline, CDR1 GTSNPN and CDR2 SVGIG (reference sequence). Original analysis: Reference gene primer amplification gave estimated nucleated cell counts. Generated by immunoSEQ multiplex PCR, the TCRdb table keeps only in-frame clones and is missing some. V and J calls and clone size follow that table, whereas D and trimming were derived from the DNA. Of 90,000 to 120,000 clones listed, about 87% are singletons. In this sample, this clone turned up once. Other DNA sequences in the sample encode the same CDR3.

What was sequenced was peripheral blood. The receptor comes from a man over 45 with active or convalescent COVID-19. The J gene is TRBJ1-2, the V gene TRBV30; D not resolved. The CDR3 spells CAWSVLGGYTF. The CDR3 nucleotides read TGTGCCTGGAGTGTACTAGGTGGCTACACCTTC.